A single sample gave rise to the 20 T cell receptor beta chains below, sequenced in a study of T cells in Graves' hyperthyroidism and ophthalmopathy. Amplified TCR beta CDR3 regions came from RNA transcripts. The TCR CDR3 first-round RT-PCR relied on the HTBI primer set. TCRdb passed the multiplex PCR reads through MiXCR, listing each CDR3 protein once. The sample contains more than 650,000 distinct CDR3 sequences, 12% to 15% of which appear only once. The sequencing sample was made of blood. These TCRs come from a woman aged 18-29 years with Graves' hyperthyroidism.

This clonotype was detected only once. V usage is TRBV19 and J usage is TRBJ2-1, with D perhaps matching TRBD1 or TRBD2 (5 bases each). V was clipped by 5 bases and J by 0 bases, with 14 bases between them. The CDR3 contains 16 residues. The germline V gene encodes CDR1 LNHDA and CDR2 SQIVND (reference sequence). CDR3 nucleotide sequence: TGTGCCAGTAGTTGGGGGTGGGGCGGCTCCTACAATGAGCAGTTCTTC. It encodes CASSWGWGGSYNEQFF.

This clonotype was seen ten or more times. The rearrangement uses TRBV11-2 and TRBJ2-7; the match to TRBD2 covers 11 bases. The junction had 6 bases not matched to a gene; V was cut back by 1 base and J by 4 bases. The V gene's germline CDR1 is SGHAT and CDR2 FQNNGV. The CDR3 consists of 16 residues. For the CDR3, the DNA is TGTGCCAGCAGCTTAGTGAGACTAGCGGGGACGTACGAGCAGTACTTC. This sequence encodes CASSLVRLAGTYEQYF.

This clonotype occurred many times. The CDR3 DNA sequence: TGTGCCAGCAGTCCCTCGGGACAGGGGGCTCAGCCCCAGCATTTT. Protein sequence: CASSPSGQGAQPQHF. The V and J genes are TRBV28 and TRBJ1-5, with 12 bases that match TRBD1. V was clipped by 5 bases and J by 6 bases; unmatched bases: 5. The CDR3 sequence is 15 residues long. The germline V gene encodes CDR1 MDHEN and CDR2 SYDVKM.

The sample holds many counts of this clonotype. The chain joins TRBV2 to TRBJ1-2; no reliable D call. Trimming stripped 5 bases from V and 2 bases from J, with 0 bases between. The length of the CDR3 is 10 residues. Germline V gene sequence: CDR1 SNHLY, CDR2 FYNNEI. The CDR3 region has the DNA TGTGCCAGCAGTAACTATGGCTACACCTTC. This sequence encodes CASSNYGYTF. The variable domain in full, with the rest retrieved from reference TRBV2 and TRBJ1-2, is EPEVTQTPSHQVTQMGQEVILRCVPISNHLYFYWYRQILGQKVEFLVSFYNNEISEKSEIFDDQFSVERPDGSNFTLKIRSTKLEDSAMYFCASSNYGYTFGSGTRLTVV.

The sample holds a few counts of this clonotype. The chain combines TRBV6-1 with TRBJ2-1, with D perhaps matching TRBD2 (6 bases). Looked up from germline, CDR1 is MNHNS and CDR2 is SASEGT. V lost 7 bases, J lost 0 bases, and 16 bases lay in between. This CDR3 region has 16 residues. DNA of the CDR3: TGTGCCAGCACGATAGGGTGGGAGGTCTCCTACAATGAGCAGTTCTTC. Protein sequence: CASTIGWEVSYNEQFF.

This clonotype was observed a single time. CDR3 in amino acids: CASSLGLLVGVTEAFF. In DNA form, the CDR3 reads TGTGCCAGCAGTTTGGGGCTCCTGGTGGGGGTCACTGAAGCTTTCTTT. This chain uses TRBV27 with TRBJ1-1; D perhaps matches TRBD1 (5 bases). V was cut by 3 bases and J by 4 bases, with 18 bases left in between. There are 16 residues in the CDR3. Germline V lookup: CDR1 MNHEY, CDR2 SMNVEV (reference sequence).

The rearrangement uses TRBV2 and TRBJ2-1, with no clear D. Germline V CDR1 and CDR2: SNHLY, FYNNEI. With 6 bases removed from V and 6 bases from J, the gap between germline ends came to 15 bases. This CDR3 region has 14 residues. For the CDR3, the DNA is TGTGCCAGCAGCTCCAACAGCTGGGCCAATGAGCAGTTCTTC. The encoded protein is CASSSNSWANEQFF.

This chain uses TRBV6-5 with TRBJ1-1; D ambiguous. V was pared by 2 bases and J by 0 bases, with 10 bases between. Germline V gene data show CDR1 as MNHEY and CDR2 as SVGAGI. The CDR3 contains 15 residues. The CDR3 reads CASSYQWAMNTEAFF. As DNA, the CDR3 is TGTGCCAGCAGTTACCAATGGGCCATGAACACTGAAGCTTTCTTT.

The sample holds a few counts of this clonotype. A much more abundant neighbour one base away suggests this may be a read error. V usage is TRBV2 and J usage is TRBJ2-7; 15 positions match TRBD2. This CDR3 is 15 amino acids long. Unmatched junction bases numbered 5, after V lost 6 bases and J lost 5 bases. The germline V gene has CDR1 SNHLY and CDR2 FYNNEI. Here the CDR3 reads CASRSGTSGGNEQYF. CDR3 in DNA: TGTGCCAGCAGATCCGGGACTAGCGGGGGGAACGAGCAGTACTTC.

V and J are TRBV6-1 and TRBJ2-4; weak D call: TRBD2 (5 bases). Germline assignment: CDR1 MNHNS and CDR2 SASEGT. This CDR3 is 16 amino acids long. Trimming cost V 6 bases and J 3 bases, with 18 bases left between them. CDR3 DNA: TGTGCCAGCAGCCTTACCAGAGGGAACGTCAAAAACATTCAGTACTTC. It encodes CASSLTRGNVKNIQYF.

This clonotype was counted only a few times. The V and J genes are TRBV20-1 and TRBJ2-7; 11 nucleotides line up with TRBD2. CDR1 DFQATT and CDR2 SNEGSKA come from the germline V gene (reference sequence). The CDR3 extends over 14 amino acids. V lost 6 bases to trimming and J lost 5 bases; unmatched junction nucleotides: 9. CDR3 in DNA: TGCAGTGCCCCCCCGACTAGCGGGATCAACGAGCAGTACTTC. It specifies CSAPPTSGINEQYF.

Only a few counts were recorded for this clonotype. The chain links TRBV5-4 to TRBJ1-1, with TRBD1 matching 9 bases. The germline V gene has CDR1 SGHNT and CDR2 YYREEE (reference sequence). The V segment lost 3 bases and the J segment 7 bases; nucleotides outside the gene matches: 10. CDR3 size: 15 residues. CDR3 DNA sequence: TGTGCCAGCAGCTCCGACAGGGGGGGAAACCTTGAAGCTTTCTTT. Translation gives CASSSDRGGNLEAFF.

This clonotype was seen only a few times. The chain links TRBV7-6 to TRBJ1-5, with D tentatively TRBD1 (5 bases). Germline V CDR1 and CDR2: SGHVS, FNYEAQ. The CDR3 has 14 residues. V gave up 1 base and J gave up 6 bases, with 10 bases separating them. The CDR3, as DNA: TGTGCCAGCAGCTTAGGGGCAGGGAGTCAGCCCCAGCATTTT. Protein product: CASSLGAGSQPQHF.

The rearrangement uses TRBV19 and TRBJ1-4; D ambiguous. The CDR3 runs 14 residues. Trimming left V 3 bases short and J 7 bases short, with 12 bases between. In germline, CDR1 is LNHDA, CDR2 SQIVND (reference sequence). The CDR3 is CASSIGSRAEKLFF. CDR3 in DNA: TGTGCCAGTAGTATTGGGTCTCGGGCTGAAAAACTGTTTTTT.

V is TRBV19 and J is TRBJ2-2, with 12 bases matching TRBD2. The germline V gene has CDR1 LNHDA and CDR2 SQIVND (reference sequence). The CDR3 is 17 residues long. J gave up 7 bases and V 11 bases, and 17 bases lay outside the gene matches. CDR3 protein: CAGYRLAGEGGRGELFF. The CDR3 region has the DNA TGTGCCGGTTATAGACTAGCGGGAGAAGGAGGACGCGGGGAGCTGTTTTTT.

This clonotype was seen at least ten times. This chain connects TRBV7-6 to TRBJ2-5; D may be TRBD2 (5 bases). Germline CDR1 and CDR2: SGHVS and FNYEAQ. With 5 bases removed from V and 2 bases from J, the gap between germline ends came to 15 bases. This CDR3 comprises 15 residues. This chain's CDR3 is CASSLTMGVQETQYF. DNA of the CDR3: TGTGCCAGCAGCCTTACTATGGGAGTACAAGAGACCCAGTACTTC.

Many counts were recorded for this clonotype. The chain couples TRBV20-1 to TRBJ1-5; D gene unclear. CDR3 length: 14 amino acids. V was clipped by 3 bases and J by 2 bases, with 11 bases between them. The germline CDR1 and CDR2 sequences are DFQATT and SNEGSKA (reference sequence). The CDR3, as DNA: TGCAGTGCTAGGCTGGGCAATGGCAATCAGCCCCAGCATTTT. This sequence encodes CSARLGNGNQPQHF.

Many counts were recorded for this clonotype. This chain links TRBV6-1 with TRBJ2-7; D may correspond to TRBD1 or TRBD2 (5 bases each). The germline V gene has CDR1 MNHNS and CDR2 SASEGT. The V and J ends lost 6 bases and 1 base respectively, with 13 bases between them. This CDR3 region has 14 residues. CDR3 region: CASRPLGPSYEQYF. Written as DNA, the CDR3 is TGTGCCAGCAGGCCGCTGGGACCGTCCTACGAGCAGTACTTC.

The V and J genes are TRBV2 and TRBJ2-7, with TRBD1 as a possible D gene (5 bases). The V gene lost 8 bases and the J gene lost 2 bases, with 10 bases spanning the gap. CDR1 is SNHLY, CDR2 FYNNEI, per germline. The CDR3 consists of 12 residues. The CDR3 reads CASQRQTYEQYF. As DNA, the CDR3 is TGTGCCAGCCAGAGACAGACCTACGAGCAGTACTTC.

The sample holds many counts of this clonotype. The chain carries TRBV11-2 and TRBJ2-7; TRBD1 matches 10 bases. Trimming cost V 4 bases and J 2 bases; bases outside gene matches: 2. There are 14 residues in the CDR3. From germline, CDR1 is SGHAT and CDR2 FQNNGV. The CDR3: CASSWGQGTYEQYF. As DNA, the CDR3 is TGTGCCAGCAGCTGGGGACAGGGGACCTACGAGCAGTACTTC.